This T cell receptor (beta chain) was identified during a study of blood T cell repertoires in COVID-19. Study overall: Sample material is recorded as cDNA or gDNA derived from T cells, B-cell-depleted T cells, or PBMCs.

Here immunoSEQ multiplex PCR was the method, and the copy in TCRdb shows in-frame clones only, minus some. The sample shows around 340,000 clones, over 85% of them seen only once. Seattle participants joined during active infection and were tracked over time. Sequences were obtained from peripheral blood. This clonotype was obtained from an older woman with COVID-19, enrolled during active disease.

CDR3 sequence: CASSHSPRGGVSLSGGEQFF. CDR3 nucleotides: TGTGCCAGCAGTCACAGCCCACGGGGGGGCGTTTCCCTAAGCGGGGGTGAGCAGTTCTTC. The chain has TRBV27 and TRBJ2-1; 8 bases align to TRBD2. CDR3 length equals 20 residues. Looked up from germline, CDR1 is MNHEY and CDR2 is SMNVEV (reference sequence). V was clipped by 5 bases and J by 9 bases; unmatched bases: 27.